The T cell receptor beta chain described here comes from a study of blood T cell repertoires in COVID-19. Background on the study: PBMCs, B-cell-depleted T cells, or T cells provided the cDNA or gDNA that made up the material.

Germline lookup yields CDR1 LNHDA and CDR2 SQIVND (reference sequence). The CDR3 is made up of 20 amino acids. With 1 base clipped from V and 1 base from J, the junction kept 14 bases outside the gene matches. TCRdb's copy holds only in-frame clones and misses some; the assay was immunoSEQ multiplex PCR. The table lists approximately 33,000 clones, 88% of them singletons. Seattle's cohort entered during active infection and was followed longitudinally. This chain uses TRBV19 with TRBJ2-5; 11 nucleotides agree with TRBD2. Specimen: peripheral blood. The source is a man aged 55 to 70 with COVID-19, enrolled during active disease. The CDR3 protein is CASSIAPFKTSGASQETQYF. In DNA form, the CDR3 reads TGTGCCAGTAGTATAGCTCCTTTCAAGACTAGCGGGGCCTCCCAAGAGACCCAGTACTTC.